The T cell receptor beta chain described here comes from a study of T cells after somatic rescue of genetic block. Assay used: immunoSEQ multiplex PCR; TCRdb lists only in-frame clones, some missing. The data hold 50,000 to 60,000 clones, with around 96% observed a single time. Trimming pared 3 bases from V and 2 bases from J, leaving 10 bases between. Germline-derived CDR1 and CDR2 are MNHEY and SMNVEV (reference sequence). CDR3 size: 14 residues. Sequenced: peripheral blood mononuclear cells (PBMCs). The chain joins TRBV27 to TRBJ1-2; D is unresolved. The origin of this receptor is a child in the first two years of life. CDR3 residues: CASSFILQNYGYTF. CDR3 nucleotides: TGTGCCAGCAGTTTTATTCTACAAAACTATGGCTACACCTTC.